This TCR beta chain was identified in a study of shared clonotypes between healthy human individuals. Findings of the study overall: All-four-donor shared clonotypes had higher generation probabilities than non-shared clonotypes did. Estimated richness was generally greater in naive than memory subsets.

Sequencing was performed with immunoSEQ multiplex PCR; in TCRdb, only in-frame clones are kept and a portion is missing. The sample has 2 million or so clones, roughly 95% seen once. The germline V gene encodes CDR1 SGHDT and CDR2 YYEEEE. The CDR3 extends over 14 amino acids. The V and J ends lost 2 bases and 4 bases, in that order; junction bases with no gene match: 2. Positive CCR7 selection of CD45RO-negative cells yielded the naive CD8 cells, and terminally differentiated effector memory CD45RA+ cells were excluded. The donors were adults (healthy and HIV-negative) with no recent acute infections or vaccinations. As for this clone: The antigen is not known. The same CDR3 also results from other DNA sequences found in this sample.

The J gene is TRBJ2-3, the V gene TRBV5-6; 9 nucleotides line up with TRBD1. The specimen was naive CD8+ T cells sorted from blood. This clonotype was obtained from a man younger than 35 in good health. The CDR3 DNA reads TGTGCCAGCAGCTTCGGGACAGGGCCAGATACGCAGTATTTT. Residues: CASSFGTGPDTQYF.